What follows are 5 T cell receptor beta chains derived from one specimen sequenced in a study of blood T cells in healthy people across ages. A second PCR of 7 to 11 cycles used a sample-barcoded 5' primer and a J-beta primer mix. TCRdb used MiXCR to reprocess the 5' RACE reads, holding one entry per CDR3 protein. The table lists just over 800,000 distinct CDR3 sequences, around two thirds of them singletons. Sequenced sample: blood. The receptors were sampled from a man aged 30 to 39 in good health.

In regard to this clonotype: One base away lies a much larger clone, so this may be a sequencing read error. The chain uses TRBV4-3 and TRBJ2-5; D gene uncertain. Germline V gene lookup returns CDR1 LGHNA and CDR2 YSLEER. V lost 0 bases, J lost 2 bases, and 10 bases lay in between. The CDR3 length is 15 residues. The CDR3 sequence: CASSQDMRHQETQYF. CDR3 coding DNA: TGCGCCAGCAGCCAAGATATGCGTCATCAAGAGACCCAGTACTTC.

J is TRBJ1-5 and V is TRBV12-3 or TRBV12-4; D gene ambiguous. The CDR3 runs to 13 residues. V was trimmed by 6 bases and J by 4 bases, leaving 10 bases between them. The CDR3 spells CASRVGLNQPQHF. The CDR3 DNA reads TGTGCCAGCAGGGTAGGGCTTAATCAGCCCCAGCATTTT.

This clonotype was recorded at least ten times. J is TRBJ2-3 and V is TRBV29-1; tentatively, D is TRBD2 (6 bases). This CDR3 contains 12 residues. V lost 4 bases and J 3 bases, leaving 8 bases between the germline ends. Germline CDR1 SQVTM, CDR2 ANQGSEA. CDR3 loop: CSVVEGTDTQYF. CDR3 bases: TGCAGCGTTGTGGAGGGTACAGATACGCAGTATTTT.

V gene TRBV6-2 or TRBV6-3 combines with J gene TRBJ2-3, with 8 bases fitting TRBD2. The V gene's germline CDR1 is MNHEY and CDR2 SVGEGT. Losses at the gene ends were 2 bases for V and 2 bases for J; bases not matched to a gene: 12. The CDR3 length is 18 residues. CDR3 residues: CASSYPEGSGGLTDTQYF. The CDR3 bases are TGTGCCAGCAGTTACCCCGAGGGGAGCGGGGGACTCACAGATACGCAGTATTTT.

Turning to this clonotype: A much larger clone is a single base away; this may be a read error. The chain links TRBV6-2 or TRBV6-3 to TRBJ1-2, with D possibly TRBD1 on 6 matching bases. This CDR3 is built from 13 residues. Per the germline V gene, CDR1 is MNHEY and CDR2 is SVGEGT. This CDR3 reads CAGSLSGDYGYTF. DNA of the CDR3: TGTGCCGGCAGCCTGTCAGGGGACTATGGCTACACCTTC.